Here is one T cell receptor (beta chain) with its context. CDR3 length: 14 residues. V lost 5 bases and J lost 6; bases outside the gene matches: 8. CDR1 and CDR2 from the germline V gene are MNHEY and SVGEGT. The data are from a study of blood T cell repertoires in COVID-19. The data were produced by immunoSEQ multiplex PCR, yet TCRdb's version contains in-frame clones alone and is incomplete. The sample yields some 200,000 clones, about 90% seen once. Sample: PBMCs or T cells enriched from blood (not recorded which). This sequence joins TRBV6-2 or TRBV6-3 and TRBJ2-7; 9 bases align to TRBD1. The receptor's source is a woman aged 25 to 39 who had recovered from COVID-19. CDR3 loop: CASSTPGQGREQYF. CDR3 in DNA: TGTGCCAGCAGTACGCCGGGACAGGGACGCGAGCAGTACTTC.